This T cell receptor (beta chain) was observed in a study of cytomegalovirus exposure and HLA in healthy donors. The study ran its PCR with 60 Vbeta and 13 Jbeta primers. Per the authors' pipeline: Unique TCR beta chains totaled some 80 million in a later count, with roughly 12 million of them shared. The protocol was immunoSEQ multiplex PCR, while the TCRdb copy is restricted to in-frame clones and leaves out a portion. V and J calls and clone size are copied from that table; D and trimming were computed from the DNA. The sample includes around 160,000 clones, around three quarters of them seen just once. Study-wide findings and caveats: According to an earlier analysis, most TCR beta V segments yielded productive rearrangements about 90% or about 30% of the time.

Germline V gene sequence: CDR1 LNHDA, CDR2 SQIVND (reference sequence). CDR3 length equals 15 residues. The V gene end was trimmed by 5 bases and the J gene end by 10 bases; junction bases not matched to a gene: 9. As regards this clone: Its target is unknown. This specimen includes other DNA sequences encoding the same CDR3.

The specimen was PBMCs. J is TRBJ2-1 and V is TRBV19; 12 nucleotides agree with TRBD2. The TCR comes from a man aged 40-49 years in good health and CMV-seropositive. The CDR3, as DNA: TGTGCCAGTAGTCCCTGGACTAGCGGGAACGGGGAGCAGTTCTTC. Encoded protein: CASSPWTSGNGEQFF. Full variable domain (outside the CDR3, taken from reference TRBV19 and TRBJ2-1): DGGITQSPKYLFRKEGQNVTLSCEQNLNHDAMYWYRQDPGQGLRLIYYSQIVNDFQKGDIAEGYSVSREKKESFPLTVTSAQKNPTAFYLCASSPWTSGNGEQFFGPGTRLTVL.